This TCR beta chain comes out of a study (dated by TCRdb to the mid-2010s). A note on the overall study: The study set out to test whether tumor-infiltrating Tregs in breast cancer get recruited from blood Tregs or are instead converted in situ from other CD4+ T cell subsets.

General study outcomes and caveats: The validation in the larger cohort was limited to a single TCR beta V-J rearrangement instead of whole repertoires. The TCR gene usage of tumor memory CD4+ T cells clustered together with blood and lymph node memory CD4+ cells and with lymph node naive CD4+ cells. The TCR alpha and beta sequences of tumor-infiltrating Tregs showed the greatest overlap with tumor naive CD4+ T cells, followed by blood naive CD4+ T cells.

Sequences MNHEY (CDR1) and SMNVEV (CDR2) are obtained from the germline V gene (reference sequence). V has 5 bases trimmed and J has 6 bases trimmed; junction bases matching no gene number 5. Its CDR3 holds 13 amino acids, cysteine through phenylalanine. The DNA shown is the 39-base CDR3, in frame from base 1. Full-length TCR variable regions were amplified by 5' RACE PCR using constant-region reverse primers, and then by semi-nested PCR using Nested Universal Primer A. Using the ReliaPrep RNA Cell Miniprep System, total RNA was extracted, and the SMARTer RACE 5'/3' Kit was then used to reverse transcribe the RNA into 5'RACE-ready cDNA. Full-length TCR alpha and beta libraries were barcoded with multiplex adaptors and sequenced on an Illumina MiSeq. On the authors' methods: For each of nine subset-tissue groups, sequencing data from the five patients were combined, and the groups were compared by unsupervised clustering of TCR gene usage. Repertoire similarity was calculated with the Morisita-Horn index, weighting shared sequences by their contribution to each repertoire. TCRdb reran the public reads through fastp at Q25 and MiXCR, keeping productive beta chains. A single entry per CDR3 protein holds the most common genes and DNA from its merged rows. These V and J calls rely on TCRdb rather than the paper's analysis. Present in this sample are 35,000 to 50,000 distinct CDR3 sequences, approximately 30% of which were seen just once. Of the sample, about 4% is held by the ten largest clones.

This clonotype occurred many times. The antigen this receptor binds is unknown. Per-base qualities were not stored, and no clone one base away is much larger. The memory CD4+ T cell population was isolated based on a CD4+CD45RO+CD25- phenotype. Tregs, naive and memory CD4+ T cells from tumor, blood and ipsilateral draining lymph nodes of a handful of breast cancer patients underwent full-length TCR alpha and beta sequencing. Tumor tissue and lymph nodes from ipsilateral axillary dissection were perfused with PBS, minced and digested with collagenase I and hyaluronidase. FACS confirmed that the sorted cell populations were more than 90% pure.

The sequence joins TRBV27 to TRBJ2-7, with TRBD1 identical over 9 junction bases. The sequenced material came from tumor-infiltrating memory CD4+ T cells sorted from the breast tumor. Sample cell subset or site, as interpreted from the label and publication: memory CD4+ T cells, CD4+CD45RO+CD25-. The receptor's source is a female donor with breast cancer. Here is the DNA: TGTGCCAGCAGTCCCTCGACAGGGGGCGAGCAGTACTTC. Translated, it reads CASSPSTGGEQYF.